The 25 T cell receptor beta chains listed next were all sequenced from one sample in a study of blood T cell repertoires in COVID-19. Clones were read by immunoSEQ multiplex PCR, and TCRdb kept only the in-frame ones, dropping some. The top ten hold approximately 10% of the sample, which has fewer than 400,000 clones, 87% seen once. The specimen sequenced was PBMCs or T cells enriched from blood (not recorded which). All receptors come from a woman in her fifties or sixties who had recovered from COVID-19.

CDR3 sequence (DNA): TGTGCCAGCAGTATCCAGGGGCCGGCCCAGCCCCAGCATTTT. This sequence encodes CASSIQGPAQPQHF. V gene TRBV27 combines with J gene TRBJ1-5, with D maybe TRBD1 (6 bases). The CDR3 sequence is 14 residues long. V lost 5 bases, J lost 7 bases, and 15 bases lay in between. Germline V gene lookup returns CDR1 MNHEY and CDR2 SMNVEV (reference sequence).

This clone is a singleton in its sample. The J gene is TRBJ1-1, the V gene TRBV27; the D is unclear. V was clipped by 5 bases and J by 2 bases, with 15 bases between them. The CDR3 runs 15 residues. Germline V gene lookup returns CDR1 MNHEY and CDR2 SMNVEV (reference sequence). The CDR3 sequence is CASSTPSTGNTEAFF. The CDR3 nucleotides are TGTGCCAGCAGTACCCCCTCGACGGGAAACACTGAAGCTTTCTTT.

V and J are TRBV6-2 or TRBV6-3 and TRBJ1-1, with 7 bases identical to TRBD1. V gave up 0 bases and J gave up 7 bases; unmatched junction bases: 2. CDR1 and CDR2 (germline): MNHEY, SVGEGT. This CDR3 region has 13 residues. Written as DNA, the CDR3 is TGTGCCAGCAGTTACTCAGGGGGCTTTGAAGCTTTCTTT. Protein: CASSYSGGFEAFF.

The rearrangement links TRBV28 to TRBJ2-2; 12 nucleotides align to TRBD2. CDR3 length equals 18 residues. The junction had 7 bases not matched to a gene; V was cut back by 4 bases and J by 1 base. Germline V gene lookup returns CDR1 MDHEN and CDR2 SYDVKM. DNA for the CDR3: TGTGCCAGCAGTTCCCGACTAGCGGGGGACATGAACACCGGGGAGCTGTTTTTT. It codes for CASSSRLAGDMNTGELFF.

The gene calls are TRBV25-1 and TRBJ1-2, with 12 bases aligning to TRBD1. The V and J ends lost 6 bases and 8 bases, in that order; junction bases with no gene match: 4. Germline V gene sequence: CDR1 MGHDK, CDR2 SYGVNS. This CDR3 has 13 residues. The CDR3 nucleotides read TGTGCCAGCAGCTGGGGACAGGGGGCAGGCTACACCTTC. Encoded protein: CASSWGQGAGYTF.

The rearrangement joins TRBV30 to TRBJ1-2, with D tentatively TRBD1 (5 bases). CDR1 is GTSNPN, CDR2 SVGIG, per germline (reference sequence). The V and J ends lost 3 bases and 1 base respectively, with 15 bases between them. CDR3 length: 15 amino acids. CDR3 sequence (DNA): TGTGCCTGGAGCCTCGACAGCTTACTTAACTATGGCTACACCTTC. Protein: CAWSLDSLLNYGYTF.

The chain joins TRBV4-2 to TRBJ2-5; 12 nucleotides agree with TRBD2. The CDR3 is made up of 17 amino acids. The junction had 7 bases not matched to a gene; V was cut back by 0 bases and J by 5 bases. CDR1 is LGHNA, CDR2 YNFKEQ, per germline. CDR3 amino acids: CASSQDWTSGARETQYF. CDR3 DNA sequence: TGTGCCAGCAGCCAAGACTGGACTAGCGGGGCACGGGAGACCCAGTACTTC.

The V and J genes are TRBV5-6 and TRBJ2-2; D may be TRBD2 (5 bases). This CDR3 has 13 amino acids. V was cut by 3 bases and J by 6 bases, with 9 bases left in between. Germline CDR1 SGHDT, CDR2 YYEEEE. CDR3 DNA: TGTGCCAGCAGCTATACTAGGCCCGGGGAGCTGTTTTTT. Translated, it gives CASSYTRPGELFF.

The gene calls are TRBV2 and TRBJ1-2, with a possible D match to TRBD1 (5 bases). Trimming pared 8 bases from V and 4 bases from J, leaving 14 bases between. This CDR3 is built from 13 residues. Germline assignment: CDR1 SNHLY and CDR2 FYNNEI. In DNA, the CDR3 is TGTGCCAGCCCGGAGACGGGGGGCTATGGCTACACCTTC. Translated: CASPETGGYGYTF.

The CDR3 spells CASSEAAGYSGAFF. CDR3 coding DNA: TGTGCCAGCAGTGAAGCTGCCGGATACTCGGGGGCTTTCTTT. J is TRBJ1-1 and V is TRBV2; unclear D gene. The CDR3 is made up of 14 amino acids. Trimming removed 0 bases at V and 11 bases at J, with 16 bases between. The V gene's germline CDR1 is SNHLY and CDR2 FYNNEI.

The V call is TRBV3-1 (or the pseudogene TRBV3-2), the J call TRBJ1-6; the match to TRBD1 covers 7 bases. The V and J ends lost 3 bases and 5 bases, in that order; junction bases with no gene match: 4. This CDR3 is 15 amino acids long. Germline values: CDR1 LGHDT, CDR2 YNNKEL (reference sequence). The CDR3 sequence: CASSHAGTDNSPLHF. CDR3 DNA: TGTGCCAGCAGCCACGCCGGGACAGATAATTCACCCCTCCACTTT.

The count of this clone is one. V gene TRBV5-8 combines with J gene TRBJ1-4; 8 bases fit TRBD1. V trimming: 6 bases; J trimming: 7 bases; junction bases outside the gene matches: 11. This CDR3 region has 15 residues. The germline gives CDR1 SGHTS, CDR2 YDEGEE. The CDR3 loop reads CASNPGGTGLEKLFF. CDR3 DNA sequence: TGTGCCAGCAACCCGGGTGGGACAGGTCTTGAAAAACTGTTTTTT.

In nucleotides, the CDR3 is TGTGCCAGCAGCTTCTCACTAGCGGGATCCTACAATGAGCAGTTCTTC. Protein sequence: CASSFSLAGSYNEQFF. The chain has TRBV13 and TRBJ2-1; 10 bases are a match to TRBD2. Germline CDR1 is PRHDT and CDR2 is FYEKMQ (reference sequence). The junction had 3 bases not matched to a gene; V was cut back by 3 bases and J by 1 base. The CDR3 totals 16 residues. The complete variable domain, with remaining parts taken from reference TRBV13 and TRBJ2-1, reads AAGVIQSPRHLIKEKRETATLKCYPIPRHDTVYWYQQGPGQDPQFLISFYEKMQSDKGSIPDRFSAQQFSDYHSELNMSSLELGDSALYFCASSFSLAGSYNEQFFGPGTRLTVL.

CDR3 nucleotides: TGTGCCAGCAGTTACTTGGTCGGCACACCGGGGACTGAAGCTTTCTTT. Residues: CASSYLVGTPGTEAFF. The chain is built from TRBV6-5 and TRBJ1-1, with no clear D. Germline CDR1 MNHEY, CDR2 SVGAGI. The V and J ends lost 1 base and 5 bases respectively, with 17 bases between them. This CDR3 region has 16 residues.

This chain uses TRBV18 with TRBJ1-6; D remains ambiguous. Germline values: CDR1 KGHSH, CDR2 LQKENI. Trimming shortened V by 3 bases and J by 9 bases, and 18 bases separated the two germline ends. This CDR3 is 16 amino acids long. The CDR3 here is CASSPLPTEGGSPLHF. CDR3 DNA: TGTGCCAGCTCACCCCTGCCCACAGAGGGAGGTTCACCCCTCCACTTT.

A single count supports this clone. J is TRBJ2-7 and V is TRBV6-5; D perhaps matches TRBD1 (5 bases). The germline gives CDR1 MNHEY, CDR2 SVGAGI. The CDR3 has 15 amino acids. V was pared by 6 bases and J by 2 bases, with 17 bases between. The chain's CDR3 is CASRWTSTDTYEQYF. DNA of the CDR3: TGTGCCAGCAGGTGGACAAGTACAGATACCTACGAGCAGTACTTC.

CDR3 sequence reads: CATRTGSSGNTIYF. CDR3 nucleotides: TGTGCCACTCGGACAGGCAGCTCTGGAAACACCATATATTTT. The chain carries TRBV2 and TRBJ1-3, with 7 bases aligning to TRBD1. Trimming took 10 bases from V and 0 from J; bases not matched to a gene: 6. Germline lookup yields CDR1 SNHLY and CDR2 FYNNEI. The CDR3 is 14 residues long.

The chain links TRBV7-9 to TRBJ1-2; D call uncertain. Trimming left V 7 bases short and J 8 bases short, with 11 bases between. CDR1 and CDR2 (germline): SEHNR, FQNEAQ (reference sequence). This CDR3 has 11 amino acids. CDR3: CASNSMSGYTF. CDR3 bases: TGTGCCAGCAACTCCATGTCCGGCTACACCTTC.

The V gene is TRBV2, the J gene TRBJ1-3, with 7 nucleotides matching TRBD1. V gave up 7 bases and J gave up 2 bases; unmatched junction bases: 8. The CDR3 is 15 amino acids. Germline CDR1 reads SNHLY; CDR2 reads FYNNEI. CDR3 nucleotide sequence: TGTGCCAGCAATCGACAGGGAGGCGCTGGAAACACCATATATTTT. Translating gives CASNRQGGAGNTIYF.

The rearrangement links TRBV6-2 or TRBV6-3 to TRBJ2-7; D might be TRBD1 (5 bases). Germline CDR1 reads MNHEY; CDR2 reads SVGEGT. The length of the CDR3 is 13 residues. V lost 3 bases to trimming and J lost 5 bases, with 11 bases between them. The chain's CDR3 is CASSYLQGDEQYF. CDR3 coding DNA: TGTGCCAGCAGTTATCTTCAGGGCGACGAGCAGTACTTC.

This chain joins TRBV6-2 or TRBV6-3 and TRBJ1-5; a weak D match, TRBD1 (5 bases). CDR3 size: 16 residues. Germline CDR1 reads MNHEY; CDR2 reads SVGEGT. Trimming shortened V by 5 bases and J by 2 bases, and 16 bases separated the two germline ends. In DNA form, the CDR3 reads TGTGCCAGCAGTCCCCTCGCAGGGTACGGCAATCAGCCCCAGCATTTT. It translates to CASSPLAGYGNQPQHF.

The chain links TRBV2 to TRBJ2-7; 15 bases map to TRBD2. The CDR3 covers 19 residues. V gave up 5 bases and J gave up 0 bases; unmatched junction bases: 11. Germline V gene data show CDR1 as SNHLY and CDR2 as FYNNEI. The CDR3 is CASSFTGTSGGTSSYEQYF. The CDR3, as DNA: TGTGCCAGCAGTTTTACCGGGACTAGCGGGGGGACAAGCTCCTACGAGCAGTACTTC.

The chain is built from TRBV10-3 and TRBJ1-1; D perhaps matches TRBD1 (6 bases). Germline V gene lookup returns CDR1 ENHRY and CDR2 SYGVKD. The CDR3 extends over 13 amino acids. V was clipped by 8 bases and J by 5 bases, with 15 bases between them. DNA of the CDR3: TGTGCCATCTCTGAGGACAGAGGGACTGAAGCTTTCTTT. As protein: CAISEDRGTEAFF.

V and J are TRBV2 and TRBJ1-2, with D possibly TRBD1 on 6 matching bases. This CDR3 comprises 14 residues. Germline CDR1 reads SNHLY; CDR2 reads FYNNEI. V was shortened by 3 bases and J by 7 bases, with 15 bases between the two germline ends. DNA of the CDR3: TGTGCCAGCAGTGAGAGGTGGGGGCGCGGTGGCTACACCTTC. Translating it yields CASSERWGRGGYTF.

The gene calls are TRBV12-5 and TRBJ2-2; 10 bases match TRBD1. With 4 bases clipped from V and 6 bases from J, the junction kept 2 bases outside the gene matches. Germline V gene data show CDR1 as LGHNT and CDR2 as FRNRAP. The CDR3 loop spans 14 amino acids. CDR3 amino acids: CASGWGTGAGELFF. Written as DNA, the CDR3 is TGTGCTAGTGGTTGGGGGACAGGGGCCGGGGAGCTGTTTTTT.